These T cell receptor beta chains were read from a single sample in a study of shared clonotypes between healthy human individuals. Profiling relied on immunoSEQ multiplex PCR, and the TCRdb table lists in-frame clones only, not all of them. The sample contains about 610,000 clones, 97% of which appear only once. The sample was naive CD4+ T cells sorted from blood. All receptors come from a woman in her twenties or thirties in good health. Each CDR3 is given with its conserved first and last residue. The order of the fields is J gene, clone size, V gene, D gene, CDR3 protein, CDR3 DNA. The D gene is left open where the match is weak. Clone size is shown for a subset of rows, as once, few, many or a class of expanded clone.

>TRBJ1-1|NA|TRBV27|NA
CASSSLGYTEAFF
TGTGCCAGCAGCTCGTTAGGTTACACTGAAGCTTTCTTT
>TRBJ2-4|NA|TRBV21-1|NA
CASSKSKNIQYF
TGTGCCAGCAGCAAAAGCAAAAACATTCAGTACTTC
>TRBJ2-7|NA|TRBV28|TRBD1
CASSLAQGTATYEQYF
TGTGCCAGCAGTTTAGCTCAAGGGACAGCTACCTACGAGCAGTACTTC
>TRBJ2-4|NA|TRBV7-8|NA
CASSAVLDRVGF
TGTGCCAGCAGCGCGGTCTTGGACCGGGTTGGCTTC
>TRBJ1-4|once|TRBV19|TRBD1
CASTPGTAEEKLFF
TGTGCCAGTACCCCTGGGACAGCGGAGGAAAAACTGTTTTTT
>TRBJ2-3|NA|TRBV7-2|TRBD2
CASSLFRTSGSQADTQYF
TGTGCCAGCAGCTTATTTCGGACTAGCGGGAGTCAGGCAGATACGCAGTATTTT
>TRBJ2-6|NA|TRBV6-6|NA
CASSLLVSGANVLTF
TGTGCCAGCAGTTTATTAGTCTCTGGGGCCAACGTCCTGACTTTC
>TRBJ2-7|once|TRBV28|TRBD2
CASSFPGGTYEQYF
TGTGCCAGCAGTTTTCCGGGGGGTACCTACGAGCAGTACTTC
>TRBJ2-3|NA|TRBV7-9|TRBD1
CASSPGTGGSDTQYF
TGTGCCAGCAGTCCTGGGACAGGGGGCTCAGATACGCAGTATTTT
>TRBJ1-2|NA|TRBV6-5|NA
CASSYSPGDYGYTF
TGTGCCAGCAGTTACTCCCCGGGGGACTATGGCTACACCTTC
>TRBJ2-7|NA|TRBV15|NA
CATSRDRTSLEQYF
TGTGCCACCAGCAGAGATCGTACTAGCTTGGAGCAGTACTTC
>TRBJ1-2|NA|TRBV28|NA
CASTPGGVSYGYTF
TGTGCCAGCACCCCGGGTGGGGTGAGCTATGGCTACACCTTC
>TRBJ2-3|NA|TRBV5-1|NA
CASSYQGPPDTQYF
TGCGCCAGCAGTTATCAGGGGCCCCCAGATACGCAGTATTTT
>TRBJ1-2|NA|TRBV28|NA
CASSSVGRDYGYTF
TGTGCCAGCAGTTCCGTGGGTCGGGATTATGGCTACACCTTC
>TRBJ1-5|NA|TRBV6-1|TRBD1
CASRTDRGGDQPQHF
TGTGCCAGCAGGACCGACAGGGGCGGGGATCAGCCCCAGCATTTT
>TRBJ2-3|NA|TRBV4-1|NA
CASSQGDSGRYTDTQYF
TGCGCCAGCAGCCAGGGGGACAGCGGGCGGTACACAGATACGCAGTATTTT
>TRBJ1-1|NA|TRBV5-1|NA
CASSLGRALAEAFF
TGCGCCAGCAGCTTGGGGAGGGCCCTCGCTGAAGCTTTCTTT
>TRBJ2-3|NA|TRBV28|NA
CASRKADTQYF
TGTGCCAGCAGAAAGGCAGATACGCAGTATTTT
>TRBJ1-1|NA|TRBV10-3|NA
CAISGAGNTEAFF
TGTGCCATCAGTGGGGCGGGAAACACTGAAGCTTTCTTT